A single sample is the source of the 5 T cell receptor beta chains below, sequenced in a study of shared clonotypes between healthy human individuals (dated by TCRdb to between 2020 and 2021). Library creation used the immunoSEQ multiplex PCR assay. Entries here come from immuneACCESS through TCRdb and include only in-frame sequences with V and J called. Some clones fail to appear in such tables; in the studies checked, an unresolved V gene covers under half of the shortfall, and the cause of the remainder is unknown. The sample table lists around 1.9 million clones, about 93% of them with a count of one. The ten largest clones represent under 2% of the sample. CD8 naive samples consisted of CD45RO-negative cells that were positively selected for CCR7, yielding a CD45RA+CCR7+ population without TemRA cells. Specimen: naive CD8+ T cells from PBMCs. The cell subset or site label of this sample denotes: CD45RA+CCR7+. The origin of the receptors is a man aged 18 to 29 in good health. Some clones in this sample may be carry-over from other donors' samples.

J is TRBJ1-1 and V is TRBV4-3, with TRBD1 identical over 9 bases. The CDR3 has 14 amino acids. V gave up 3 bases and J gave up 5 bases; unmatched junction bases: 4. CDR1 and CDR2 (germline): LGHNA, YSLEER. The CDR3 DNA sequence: TGCGCCAGCAGCCAGGCACAGGGGGCAACTGAAGCTTTCTTT. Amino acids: CASSQAQGATEAFF.

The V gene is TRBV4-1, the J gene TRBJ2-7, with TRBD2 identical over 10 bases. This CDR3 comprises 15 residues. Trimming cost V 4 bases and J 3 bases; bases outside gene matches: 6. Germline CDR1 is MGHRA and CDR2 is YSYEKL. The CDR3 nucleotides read TGCGCCAGCAGCCCCAGCGGGAGGGCCTTCTACGAGCAGTACTTC. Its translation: CASSPSGRAFYEQYF.

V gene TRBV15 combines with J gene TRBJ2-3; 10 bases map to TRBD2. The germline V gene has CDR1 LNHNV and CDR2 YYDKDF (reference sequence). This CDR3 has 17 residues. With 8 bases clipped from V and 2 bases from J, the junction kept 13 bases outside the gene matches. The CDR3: CATEKTSAGGYTDTQYF. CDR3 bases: TGTGCCACCGAGAAGACATCAGCGGGGGGGTACACAGATACGCAGTATTTT.

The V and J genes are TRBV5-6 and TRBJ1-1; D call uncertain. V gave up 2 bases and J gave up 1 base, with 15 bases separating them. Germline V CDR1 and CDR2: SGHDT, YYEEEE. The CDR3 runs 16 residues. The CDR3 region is CASSFGPIEGNTEAFF. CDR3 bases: TGTGCCAGCAGCTTTGGTCCCATCGAGGGGAACACTGAAGCTTTCTTT.

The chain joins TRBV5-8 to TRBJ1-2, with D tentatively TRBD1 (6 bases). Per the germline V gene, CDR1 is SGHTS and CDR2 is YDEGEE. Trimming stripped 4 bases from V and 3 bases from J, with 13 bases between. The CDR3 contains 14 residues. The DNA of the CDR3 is TGTGCCAGCAGCGAACCCAGGGGAGACTATGGCTACACCTTC. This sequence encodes CASSEPRGDYGYTF.